This T cell receptor beta chain comes out of a study of molecular identifiers for immune sequencing clone quantification. Using its own MiXCR run on the PCR reads, TCRdb lists one record per CDR3 protein. The sample yields some 89,000 distinct CDR3 sequences, approximately 24% seen once. Per the germline V gene, CDR1 is GTSNPN and CDR2 is SVGIG (reference sequence). Trimming cost V 2 bases and J 8 bases; bases outside gene matches: 7. This CDR3 is built from 14 residues. The sample holds a few counts of this clonotype. Sequencing input: naive CD8+ T cells from blood, with Jurkat cell RNA spiked in. Subset specified: FACS-sorted CD8+CD4-CCR7+CD45RA+ naive T cells. The chain uses TRBV30 and TRBJ2-1; 9 bases agree with TRBD2. The sequence was collected from a human donor in good health. Some libraries in this study had Jurkat cell RNA spiked in. The CDR3: CAWSTGLALDEQFF. The CDR3 nucleotides read TGTGCCTGGAGTACGGGACTAGCACTCGATGAGCAGTTCTTC.